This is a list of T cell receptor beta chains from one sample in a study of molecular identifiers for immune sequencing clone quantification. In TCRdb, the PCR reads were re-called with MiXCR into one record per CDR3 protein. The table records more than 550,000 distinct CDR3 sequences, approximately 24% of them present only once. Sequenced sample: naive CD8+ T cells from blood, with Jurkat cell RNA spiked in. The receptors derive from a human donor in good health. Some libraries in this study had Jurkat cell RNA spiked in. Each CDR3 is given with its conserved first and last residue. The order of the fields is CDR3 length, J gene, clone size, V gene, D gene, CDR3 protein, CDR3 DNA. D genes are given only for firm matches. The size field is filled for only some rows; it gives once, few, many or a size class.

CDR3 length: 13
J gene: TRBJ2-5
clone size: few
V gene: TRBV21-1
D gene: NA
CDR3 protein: CASSTSVRGTQYF
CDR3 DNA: TGTGCCAGCAGCACGTCAGTCCGGGGGACCCAGTACTTC

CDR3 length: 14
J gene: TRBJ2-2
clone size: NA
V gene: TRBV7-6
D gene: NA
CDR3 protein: CASSHNPYTGELFF
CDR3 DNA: TGTGCCAGCAGCCATAACCCTTACACCGGGGAGCTGTTTTTT

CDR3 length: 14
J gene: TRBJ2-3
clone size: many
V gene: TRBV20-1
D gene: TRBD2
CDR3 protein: CSAVRGGPTDTQYF
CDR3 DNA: TGCAGTGCAGTACGGGGGGGCCCCACAGATACGCAGTATTTT

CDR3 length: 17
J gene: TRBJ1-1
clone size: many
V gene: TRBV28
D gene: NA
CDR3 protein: CASSPRGWVGLNTEAFF
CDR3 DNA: TGTGCCAGCAGTCCTCGAGGGTGGGTCGGCCTGAACACTGAAGCTTTCTTT

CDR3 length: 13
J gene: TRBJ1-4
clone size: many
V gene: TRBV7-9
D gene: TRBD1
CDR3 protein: CASSHSITGELFF
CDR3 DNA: TGTGCCAGCAGCCACTCAATCACAGGGGAACTGTTTTTT

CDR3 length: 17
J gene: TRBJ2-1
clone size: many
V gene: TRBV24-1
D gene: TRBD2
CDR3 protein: CATSSSRLAGVGNEQFF
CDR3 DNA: TGTGCCACCAGTTCTTCCCGACTAGCGGGAGTAGGCAATGAGCAGTTCTTC

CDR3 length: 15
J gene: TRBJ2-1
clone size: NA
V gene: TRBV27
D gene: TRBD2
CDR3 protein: CASSHGGAAYNEQIF
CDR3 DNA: TGTGCCAGCAGTCACGGGGGGGCCGCCTACAATGAGCAGATCTTC

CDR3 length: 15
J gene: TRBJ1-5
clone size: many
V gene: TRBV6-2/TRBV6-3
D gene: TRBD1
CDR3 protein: CASSYRTGPNQPQHF
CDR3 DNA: TGTGCCAGCAGTTATCGGACAGGGCCCAATCAGCCCCAGCATTTT

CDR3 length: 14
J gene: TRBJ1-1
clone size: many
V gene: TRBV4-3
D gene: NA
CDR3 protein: CASRQGLSGTEAFF
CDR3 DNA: TGCGCCAGCCGCCAAGGGCTCTCGGGCACTGAAGCTTTCTTT

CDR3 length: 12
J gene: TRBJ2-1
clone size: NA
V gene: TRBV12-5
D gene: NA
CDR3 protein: CASGLLENEQFF
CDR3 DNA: TGTGCTAGTGGTTTGTTAGAAAATGAGCAGTTCTTC

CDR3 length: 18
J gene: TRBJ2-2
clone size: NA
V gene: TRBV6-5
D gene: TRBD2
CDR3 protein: CASSYVTSGGPNTGELFF
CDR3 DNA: TGTGCCAGCAGTTACGTTACTAGCGGGGGCCCGAACACCGGGGAGCTGTTTTTT

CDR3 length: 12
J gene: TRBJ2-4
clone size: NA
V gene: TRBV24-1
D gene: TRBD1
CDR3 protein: CATQDRGNIQYF
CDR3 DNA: TGTGCCACCCAGGACAGGGGGAACATTCAGTACTTC

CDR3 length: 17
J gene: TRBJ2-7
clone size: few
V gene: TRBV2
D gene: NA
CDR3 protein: CASSERPFSSIAYEQYF
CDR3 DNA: TGTGCCAGCAGTGAAAGGCCCTTCTCTTCGATCGCCTACGAGCAGTACTTC

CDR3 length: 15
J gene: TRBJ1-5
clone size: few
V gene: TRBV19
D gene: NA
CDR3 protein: CASSISGGAYQPQHF
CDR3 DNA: TGTGCCAGTAGTATCTCAGGTGGGGCTTATCAGCCCCAGCATTTT

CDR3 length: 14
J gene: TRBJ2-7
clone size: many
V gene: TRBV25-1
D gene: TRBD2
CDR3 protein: CASSEGGGAYEQYF
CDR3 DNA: TGTGCCAGCAGTGAAGGCGGGGGAGCCTACGAGCAGTACTTC

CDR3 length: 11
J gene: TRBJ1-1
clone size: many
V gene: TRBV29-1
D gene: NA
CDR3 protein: CSVVQNTEAFF
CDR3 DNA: TGCAGCGTTGTACAGAACACTGAAGCTTTCTTT

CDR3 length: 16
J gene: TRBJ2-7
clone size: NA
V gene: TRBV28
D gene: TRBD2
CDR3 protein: CASLNAGGAGSYEQYF
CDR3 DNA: TGTGCCAGCCTGAACGCGGGAGGGGCTGGGTCCTACGAGCAGTACTTC

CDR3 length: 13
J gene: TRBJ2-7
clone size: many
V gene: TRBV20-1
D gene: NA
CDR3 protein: CSARVPGSHEQYF
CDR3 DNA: TGCAGTGCTAGAGTGCCGGGATCCCACGAGCAGTACTTC

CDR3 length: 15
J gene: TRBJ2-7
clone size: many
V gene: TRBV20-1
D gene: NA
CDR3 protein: CSARDLTELSYEQYF
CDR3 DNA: TGCAGTGCTAGAGATCTGACAGAACTCTCCTACGAGCAGTACTTC

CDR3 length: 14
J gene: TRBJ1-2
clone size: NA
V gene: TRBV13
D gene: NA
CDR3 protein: CASSLGSAGESYTF
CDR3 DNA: TGTGCCAGCAGCTTAGGTTCGGCAGGGGAGAGCTACACCTTC

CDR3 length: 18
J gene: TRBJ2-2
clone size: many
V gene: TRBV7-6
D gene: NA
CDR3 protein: CASSSEVNGDPNTGELFF
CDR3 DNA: TGTGCCAGCAGCTCCGAAGTGAATGGGGACCCCAACACCGGGGAGCTGTTTTTT

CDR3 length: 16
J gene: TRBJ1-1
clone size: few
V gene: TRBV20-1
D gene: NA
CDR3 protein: CSARDHRDGEYTEAFF
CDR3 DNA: TGCAGTGCTAGAGATCACCGTGACGGGGAATACACTGAAGCTTTCTTT

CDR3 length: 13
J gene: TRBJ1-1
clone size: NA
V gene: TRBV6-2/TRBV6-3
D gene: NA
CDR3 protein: CASSYPGLTDAFF
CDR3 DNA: TGTGCCAGCAGTTACCCGGGACTCACTGACGCTTTCTTT

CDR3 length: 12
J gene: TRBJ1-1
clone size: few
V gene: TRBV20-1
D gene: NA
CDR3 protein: CSTKDSYTEAFF
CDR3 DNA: TGCAGCACGAAAGACAGCTACACTGAAGCTTTCTTT